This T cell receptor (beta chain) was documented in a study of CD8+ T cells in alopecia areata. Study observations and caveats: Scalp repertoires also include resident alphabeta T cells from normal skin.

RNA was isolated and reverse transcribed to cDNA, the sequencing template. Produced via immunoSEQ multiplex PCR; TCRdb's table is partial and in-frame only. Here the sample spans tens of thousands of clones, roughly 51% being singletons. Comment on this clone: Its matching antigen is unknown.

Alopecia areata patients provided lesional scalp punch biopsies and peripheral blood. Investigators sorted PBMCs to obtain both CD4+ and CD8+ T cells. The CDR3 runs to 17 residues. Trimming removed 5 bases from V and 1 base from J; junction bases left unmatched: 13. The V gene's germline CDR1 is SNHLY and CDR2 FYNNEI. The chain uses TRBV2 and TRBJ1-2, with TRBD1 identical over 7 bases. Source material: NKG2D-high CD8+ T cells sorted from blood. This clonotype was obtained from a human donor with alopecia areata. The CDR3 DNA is TGTGCCAGCAGTTCCAGGGGGGCCACGGACCATAACTATGGCTACACCTTC. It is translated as CASSSRGATDHNYGYTF.